Ten or more counts support the clone carrying this T cell receptor beta chain. These data belong to a study of read filtering for tumor transcriptome and immune sequencing. Study-level background: IR-seq gave about 3.5 to 11 million TCR reads per sample; RNA-seq gave roughly 80 to 1,400.

This CDR3 has 17 residues. Germline CDR1 SGDLS, CDR2 YYNGEE. The ends were cut back, 0 bases at V and 5 bases at J, with 18 bases in the middle. This library used approximately 370 ng RNA and molecular barcoded adaptors spanning alpha/delta and beta/gamma chains. One entry per CDR3 protein results from TCRdb running MiXCR on the reads. The table lists 35,000 to 55,000 distinct CDR3 sequences, approximately 12% of them singletons, with roughly 15% in the top ten. The gene calls are TRBV9 and TRBJ2-1; either TRBD1 or TRBD2 may supply D (5 bases each). The clonotype was recovered from a donor aged 40 or over with multiple myeloma. Sequencing was done on a sample of a population of CD138-negative cells sorted from bone marrow. In nucleotides, the CDR3 is TGTGCCAGCAGCGTAGAGACCAAACCGGGACCCCACAATGAGCAGTTCTTC. Translated, it gives CASSVETKPGPHNEQFF.